Shown below are 24 T cell receptor beta chains from a single sample sequenced in a study of human T cells and chemical hapten exposure. TCRdb independently ran MiXCR on the RACE reads; one entry per CDR3 protein. The profile covers about 65,000 distinct CDR3 sequences, with around 6.1% appearing a single time and 3% to 4% taken by the ten largest. Noted time point: healthy volunteer bleed at 6 weeks. Unfractionated whole blood served as the source for total RNA extraction. Specimen: whole blood. The source is a female donor in good health. Some clones in this sample may be carry-over from other donors' samples.

This clonotype came up many times. The genes are TRBV6-6 and TRBJ2-7, with TRBD2 matching over 11 bases. Germline CDR1 MNHNY, CDR2 SVGAGI (reference sequence). CDR3 length: 11 amino acids. Germline trimming cut 7 bases from V and 7 bases from J; bases unmatched to any gene: 0. CDR3 coding DNA: TGTGCCAGCATAGCGGGAGGGGAGCAGTACTTC. Its translation is CASIAGGEQYF.

This clonotype was detected only a few times. This chain joins TRBV6-5 and TRBJ2-5, with D unclear. CDR3 size: 14 residues. V lost 5 bases and J lost 2, with 12 bases in between. The germline gives CDR1 MNHEY, CDR2 SVGAGI. DNA for the CDR3: TGTGCCAGCAGTCCCCTGTTAGGACAAGAGACCCAGTACTTC. Protein product: CASSPLLGQETQYF.

This clonotype was picked up many times. The rearrangement joins TRBV2 to TRBJ2-1; TRBD1 agrees at 8 bases. The CDR3 contains 14 residues. The V gene end was trimmed by 5 bases and the J gene end by 3 bases; junction bases not matched to a gene: 3. Germline V lookup: CDR1 SNHLY, CDR2 FYNNEI. The CDR3 is CASSRTGIYNEQFF. In DNA form, the CDR3 reads TGTGCCAGCAGTCGGACAGGGATCTACAATGAGCAGTTCTTC.

The rearrangement joins TRBV18 to TRBJ2-3; D is unresolved. Germline V CDR1 and CDR2: KGHSH, LQKENI. CDR3 length: 11 residues. V gave up 2 bases and J gave up 6 bases, with 3 bases separating them. In DNA form, the CDR3 reads TGTGCCAGCTCACCAAAGGATACGCAGTATTTT. This gives the protein CASSPKDTQYF.

This clonotype was counted at least ten times. V is TRBV29-1 and J is TRBJ2-2; D not resolved. The ends were cut back, 2 bases at V and 4 bases at J, with 5 bases in the middle. Germline values: CDR1 SQVTM, CDR2 ANQGSEA. This CDR3 has 12 amino acids. Here the CDR3 reads CSVEYLTGELFF. CDR3 sequence (DNA): TGCAGCGTTGAATACCTCACCGGGGAGCTGTTTTTT.

This clonotype was detected a few times. The chain has TRBV2 and TRBJ1-1; no firm D call. The V gene lost 7 bases and the J gene lost 3 bases, with 6 bases spanning the gap. There are 11 residues in the CDR3. Per the germline V gene, CDR1 is SNHLY and CDR2 is FYNNEI. Here the CDR3 DNA reads TGTGCCAGCACGGAGTACACTGAAGCTTTCTTT. As protein: CASTEYTEAFF.

This clonotype was recorded at least ten times. The rearrangement links TRBV7-3 to TRBJ2-5; unclear D gene. Germline CDR1 SGHTA, CDR2 FQGTGA. The CDR3 runs 13 residues. With 8 bases removed from V and 3 bases from J, the gap between germline ends came to 13 bases. CDR3 residues: CASSMKREETQYF. CDR3 sequence (DNA): TGTGCCAGCTCTATGAAGCGTGAAGAGACCCAGTACTTC.

This clonotype was counted at least ten times. J is TRBJ1-4 and V is TRBV4-2; no reliable D call. There are 15 residues in the CDR3. Germline assignment: CDR1 LGHNA and CDR2 YNFKEQ. The V and J ends lost 0 bases and 1 base respectively, with 6 bases between them. CDR3 sequence (DNA): TGTGCCAGCAGCCAAGACGACGGAACTAATGAAAAACTGTTTTTT. Translating gives CASSQDDGTNEKLFF.

This clonotype was detected a few times. V is TRBV29-1 and J is TRBJ1-2; tentatively, D is TRBD1 (5 bases). V dropped 2 bases and J dropped 4 bases, with 11 bases sitting between them. The germline V gene encodes CDR1 SQVTM and CDR2 ANQGSEA. CDR3 length equals 13 residues. The CDR3 DNA reads TGCAGCGTTGAAAGGGGTAGAAGCTATGGCTACACCTTC. This codes for CSVERGRSYGYTF. The whole variable domain, remainder taken from reference TRBV29-1 and TRBJ1-2, is SAVISQKPSRDICQRGTSLTIQCQVDSQVTMMFWYRQQPGQSLTLIATANQGSEATYESGFVIDKFPISRPNLTFSTLTVSNMSPEDSSIYLCSVERGRSYGYTFGSGTRLTVV.

This clonotype was counted between two and nine times. The chain employs TRBV28 and TRBJ1-4; no reliable D call. V was clipped by 2 bases and J by 3 bases, with 7 bases between them. CDR3 length: 14 residues. CDR1 and CDR2 from the germline V gene are MDHEN and SYDVKM. The CDR3 reads CASSLVYPNEKLFF. CDR3 in DNA: TGTGCCAGCAGTTTAGTCTACCCTAATGAAAAACTGTTTTTT.

This chain joins TRBV5-5 and TRBJ2-1, with unresolved D. CDR1 is SGHKS, CDR2 YYEKEE, per germline (reference sequence). V was trimmed by 0 bases and J by 0 bases, leaving 10 bases between them. CDR3 length equals 16 residues. The CDR3 DNA reads TGTGCCAGCAGCTTGGGGGGTCTGAGCTCCTACAATGAGCAGTTCTTC. As protein: CASSLGGLSSYNEQFF.

The chain combines TRBV27 with TRBJ2-3; 9 bases are shared with TRBD1. Germline lookup yields CDR1 MNHEY and CDR2 SMNVEV (reference sequence). The CDR3 is made up of 18 amino acids. V was pared by 7 bases and J by 1 base, with 15 bases of the junction left unmatched. The CDR3 sequence is CASTQQQGQGDGTDTQYF. CDR3 nucleotides: TGTGCCAGCACCCAACAACAGGGACAGGGAGACGGCACAGATACGCAGTATTTT.

This clonotype was observed many times. The rearrangement uses TRBV12-3 or TRBV12-4 and TRBJ2-4; D is perhaps TRBD2 (5 bases). V was clipped by 3 bases and J by 13 bases, with 10 bases between them. The CDR3 has 11 amino acids. CDR3 nucleotides: TGTGCCAGCAGTTTGGGAGTGGGGCAGTACTTC. Translating gives CASSLGVGQYF.

The gene calls are TRBV7-2 and TRBJ2-7; D is unclear. The CDR3 is 13 amino acids. Germline CDR1 is SGHTA and CDR2 is FQGNSA. V lost 3 bases and J lost 2, with 8 bases in between. The CDR3 protein is CASSFRVTYEQYF. The CDR3 coding sequence is TGTGCCAGCAGCTTCAGAGTAACCTACGAGCAGTACTTC.

Many counts were recorded for this clonotype. V gene TRBV28 combines with J gene TRBJ2-5; 7 bases are shared with TRBD2. This CDR3 is built from 13 residues. With V trimmed by 5 bases and J by 3 bases, 3 bases remained unmatched. The germline gives CDR1 MDHEN, CDR2 SYDVKM. The CDR3 sequence is CASSLAEEETQYF. The DNA for the CDR3 is TGTGCCAGCAGTCTAGCGGAAGAAGAGACCCAGTACTTC.

The chain uses TRBV12-5 and TRBJ2-3; D possibly corresponds to TRBD2 (6 bases). CDR3 length: 15 amino acids. Germline CDR1 LGHNT, CDR2 FRNRAP. V was trimmed by 1 base and J by 3 bases, leaving 11 bases between them. CDR3 DNA: TGTGCTAGTGGTTTGGGGTTCGGGAGAACAGATACGCAGTATTTT. Residues: CASGLGFGRTDTQYF.

This clonotype was seen at least ten times. The chain uses TRBV6-1 and TRBJ1-1; D is possibly TRBD1 (5 bases). Germline CDR1 reads MNHNS; CDR2 reads SASEGT. This CDR3 comprises 13 residues. V lost 8 bases, J lost 0 bases, and 10 bases lay in between. This chain's CDR3 is CASCRDLNTEAFF. The CDR3 nucleotides are TGTGCCAGCTGCAGGGACTTGAACACTGAAGCTTTCTTT.

There are a few counts of this clonotype. The chain employs TRBV19 and TRBJ2-1; D may be TRBD1 (5 bases). The ends were cut back, 3 bases at V and 5 bases at J, with 20 bases in the middle. The germline gives CDR1 LNHDA, CDR2 SQIVND (reference sequence). The CDR3 extends over 17 amino acids. The CDR3 DNA reads as TGTGCCAGTAGTATCGGCTTTACGATGACAGCCCACAATGAGCAGTTCTTC. Translated, it gives CASSIGFTMTAHNEQFF.

The V and J genes are TRBV9 and TRBJ2-3; 9 bases line up with TRBD1. J gave up 4 bases and V 5 bases, and 8 bases lay outside the gene matches. The CDR3 is made up of 15 amino acids. CDR1 and CDR2 (germline): SGDLS, YYNGEE. CDR3 region: CASSAGTGLSDTQYF. The CDR3 DNA sequence: TGTGCCAGCAGTGCCGGGACAGGGTTGTCAGATACGCAGTATTTT.

V gene TRBV4-1 combines with J gene TRBJ2-5; tentatively, D is TRBD1 or TRBD2 (5 bases each). The CDR3 extends over 16 amino acids. V dropped 4 bases and J dropped 2 bases, with 17 bases sitting between them. From germline, CDR1 is MGHRA and CDR2 YSYEKL. The CDR3 coding sequence is TGCGCCAGCAGCCGAGTAGGGACCCCGGTACAAGAGACCCAGTACTTC. Residues: CASSRVGTPVQETQYF.

This clonotype was found many times. CDR3 bases: TGTGCCAGCAGTTTATTAGGGGGCCAAGAGACCCAGTACTTC. As protein: CASSLLGGQETQYF. The chain has TRBV12-3 or TRBV12-4 and TRBJ2-5, with D perhaps TRBD1 (6 bases). The CDR3 has 14 residues. The germline V and J ends were trimmed by 2 bases and 1 base, with 8 bases remaining between them.

This clonotype has at least ten counts. The V call is TRBV3-1, the J call TRBJ2-1, with 7 bases identical to TRBD1. Germline V gives CDR1 LGHDT, CDR2 YNNKEL (reference sequence). This CDR3 has 14 residues. V dropped 4 bases and J dropped 7; count of bases not matched to a gene: 7. The CDR3, as DNA: TGTGCCAGCAGCCTAGTCGACAGGGCGAATGAGCAGTTCTTC. This translates into CASSLVDRANEQFF.

V is TRBV28 and J is TRBJ1-2; tentatively, D is TRBD1 (6 bases). The CDR3 runs 15 residues. Germline lookup yields CDR1 MDHEN and CDR2 SYDVKM. Between the trimmed V and J ends, which lost 9 bases and 2 bases, there was a span of 19 bases. This chain's CDR3 is CASCSPGHTNYGYTF. In DNA form, the CDR3 reads TGTGCCAGTTGCTCCCCGGGACACACCAACTATGGCTACACCTTC.

The genes are TRBV7-9 and TRBJ2-5; D remains ambiguous. Trimming took 1 base from V and 5 from J, leaving 11 bases between them. Looked up from germline, CDR1 is SEHNR and CDR2 is FQNEAQ (reference sequence). There are 14 residues in the CDR3. CDR3: CASSLDVWPETQYF. The CDR3 coding sequence is TGTGCCAGCAGCTTAGATGTATGGCCCGAGACCCAGTACTTC.